Sequencing of this T cell receptor beta chain was carried out in a study of blood T cell repertoires in COVID-19. Germline V CDR1 and CDR2: LNHDA, SQIVND (reference sequence). V lost 1 base and J 3 bases, leaving 6 bases between the germline ends. This CDR3 is 14 amino acids long. All enrollees were about 18 to 100 years old and from roughly 22 US areas. Researchers sorted participants into cohorts using their self-reported clinical history. Symptom resolution, clearance, or two negative PCRs marked donors in Cohort 3 as recovered. Source study methods: Amplified reference gene primers provided the basis for estimating nucleated cell counts. Sequencing was performed with immunoSEQ multiplex PCR; in TCRdb, only in-frame clones are kept and a portion is missing. That table is the source of V, J and clone size, and D and trimming were worked out from the DNA. The sample has nearly 400,000 clones, roughly 91% seen once; the top ten hold about 1.7%.

The source is a woman between 25 and 40 years old who had recovered from COVID-19. The chain carries TRBV19 and TRBJ2-2, with D perhaps TRBD2 (6 bases). Material for sequencing was PBMCs or T cells enriched from blood (not recorded which). As DNA, the CDR3 is TGTGCCAGTAGTATAGGGAGGGACACCGGGGAGCTGTTTTTT. Protein: CASSIGRDTGELFF.